Below, one T cell receptor (beta chain) is given with its context. Its antigen is unidentified. The same CDR3 is also encoded by other DNA sequences in this sample. This entry belongs to a study of shared clonotypes between healthy human individuals. Study results and caveats: Shared clonotypes across all four donors exceeded non-shared ones in generation probability. Sampling used blood alone; tissue repertoires probably differ.

CD4+ cell separation produced CD45RA+ naive and CD45RA-negative memory subsets. The data were produced by immunoSEQ multiplex PCR, yet TCRdb's version contains in-frame clones alone and is incomplete. Among millions of clones, approximately 92% were seen once, and the ten largest hold over 0.12%. The CDR3 covers 15 residues. The germline V gene encodes CDR1 SGHNT and CDR2 YYREEE (reference sequence). The V gene lost 1 base and the J gene lost 0 bases, with 9 bases spanning the gap. This receptor was identified in a man younger than 35 in good health. Specimen: naive CD4+ T cells sorted from blood. Described subset: CD45RA+ positively selected. The gene calls are TRBV5-4 and TRBJ2-3; the D call may be TRBD1 or TRBD2 (5 bases each). This CDR3 is CASSLRGPSTDTQYF. Written as DNA, the CDR3 is TGTGCCAGCAGCTTGAGGGGACCTAGCACAGATACGCAGTATTTT.